This paragraph covers one TCR beta chain sequence. The antigen remains unidentified. Unsorted PBMC replicate PCRs used around 320 ng DNA, tens of thousands of T cell genomes. Method: immunoSEQ multiplex PCR; TCRdb's copy keeps in-frame clones and lacks some. The sample carries about 560,000 clones, 70% to 80% recorded once. This specimen comes from a study of shared clonotypes between healthy human individuals. The CDR3 contains 12 residues. Trimming removed 6 bases at V and 3 bases at J, with 12 bases between. Germline CDR1 and CDR2: GTSNPN and SVGIG (reference sequence). Findings and limits, study-wide: It was the few donors that limited the genetic and exposure-history diversity represented.

Those who donated were healthy HIV-negative adults, with no recent acute infections or vaccinations reported. Sample: PBMCs. The TCR comes from a woman aged 40 to 50 in good health. Some clones in this sample may be carry-over from other donors' samples. This chain links TRBV30 with TRBJ2-7; D may correspond to TRBD1 or TRBD2 (5 bases each). The CDR3 sequence: CACRGLGYEQYF. For the CDR3, the DNA is TGTGCCTGCCGGGGCCTAGGCTACGAGCAGTACTTC.